Listed below are T cell receptor beta chains from one sample, sequenced in a study of cytomegalovirus exposure and HLA in healthy donors. Some clones are missing from TCRdb's copy, which holds only in-frame ones; the method was immunoSEQ multiplex PCR. The sample has tens of thousands of clones, approximately 63% seen once. Material: PBMCs. The receptors here all came from an older woman in good health and CMV-seropositive. CDR3s include the opening cysteine and the closing phenylalanine or tryptophan. D genes are given only for firm matches. Clone sizes are given selectively: once, few, many, or a class where the clone is expanded.

clone_size	j_call	v_call	d_call	cdr3_aa	cdr3_nt
NA	TRBJ1-6	TRBV28	TRBD1	CASSQGAEDSPLHF	TGTGCCAGCAGTCAGGGGGCGGAGGATTCACCCCTCCACTTT
NA	TRBJ1-1	TRBV19	NA	CASSDRAEAFF	TGTGCCAGTAGTGACCGGGCTGAAGCTTTCTTT
NA	TRBJ2-5	TRBV5-6	TRBD2	CASSWGLGVETQYF	TGTGCCAGCAGCTGGGGACTAGGGGTGGAGACCCAGTACTTC
NA	TRBJ2-1	TRBV5-1	TRBD1	CASSSRTGGLDEQFF	TGCGCCAGCAGCTCCAGGACAGGGGGCCTTGATGAGCAGTTCTTC
NA	TRBJ1-2	TRBV11-2	TRBD1	CASSQQGMNGYTF	TGTGCCAGCAGCCAACAGGGGATGAATGGCTACACCTTC
NA	TRBJ1-1	TRBV19	TRBD1	CASRAQGDTEAFF	TGTGCCAGTAGAGCCCAGGGGGACACTGAAGCTTTCTTT
NA	TRBJ2-2	TRBV2	TRBD1	CASSVQGVAGELFF	TGTGCCAGCAGTGTGCAGGGGGTGGCCGGGGAGCTGTTTTTT
NA	TRBJ1-5	TRBV5-8	TRBD1	CASSPNGQGVRPSNQPQHF	TGTGCCAGCAGCCCAAACGGACAGGGGGTCCGACCTAGCAATCAGCCCCAGCATTTT
NA	TRBJ1-6	TRBV7-6	NA	CASSLRGGDNSPLHF	TGTGCCAGCAGCTTAAGGGGCGGGGATAATTCACCCCTCCACTTT
once	TRBJ2-1	TRBV16	NA	CASSQSAGSYNEQFF	TGTGCCAGCAGCCAATCCGCGGGCTCCTACAATGAGCAGTTCTTC
NA	TRBJ1-2	TRBV28	TRBD1	CASRGGQGAFYGYTF	TGTGCCAGCAGGGGGGGGCAGGGGGCCTTCTATGGCTACACCTTC
NA	TRBJ2-7	TRBV6-1	NA	CASSEGGQLYEQYF	TGTGCCAGCAGTGAAGGTGGACAGCTCTACGAGCAGTACTTC
NA	TRBJ2-5	TRBV5-4	TRBD2	CASSAGLAGARTQYF	TGTGCCAGCAGCGCTGGGCTAGCGGGGGCCCGGACCCAGTACTTC
NA	TRBJ1-6	TRBV5-6	NA	CASSLDRALDSPLHF	TGTGCCAGCAGCTTGGACAGGGCCCTCGATTCACCCCTCCACTTT
NA	TRBJ2-5	TRBV9	NA	CASSVGRGQETQYF	TGTGCCAGCAGCGTAGGCCGGGGTCAAGAGACCCAGTACTTC
NA	TRBJ2-4	TRBV18	TRBD1	CASSPLSGQGIQAKNIQYF	TGTGCCAGCTCACCACTTTCAGGACAGGGGATCCAGGCCAAAAACATTCAGTACTTC
NA	TRBJ1-5	TRBV6-5	NA	CASSREFSNQPQHF	TGTGCCAGCAGCCGAGAATTTAGCAATCAGCCCCAGCATTTT
NA	TRBJ1-4	TRBV7-2	TRBD1	CASSQGAENEKLFF	TGTGCCAGCAGCCAGGGGGCAGAGAATGAAAAACTGTTTTTT
NA	TRBJ2-3	TRBV14	TRBD2	CASSLRLAGALDTQYF	TGTGCCAGCAGCCTTCGACTAGCGGGGGCTTTGGATACGCAGTATTTT
few	TRBJ2-7	TRBV9	TRBD1	CASTSGTGGYGDEQYF	TGTGCCAGCACCTCGGGGACAGGGGGCTATGGGGACGAGCAGTACTTC
NA	TRBJ2-7	TRBV6-5	TRBD1	CASSPTTGWSYEQYF	TGTGCCAGCAGTCCGACGACAGGGTGGTCCTACGAGCAGTACTTC
NA	TRBJ2-1	TRBV5-1	NA	CASSLQAENNEQFF	TGCGCCAGCAGCTTGCAGGCCGAGAACAATGAGCAGTTCTTC
NA	TRBJ2-7	TRBV19	NA	CASSIRGASYEQYF	TGTGCCAGTAGTATCAGGGGCGCTTCCTACGAGCAGTACTTC
NA	TRBJ2-5	TRBV27	NA	CASSRGETQYF	TGTGCCAGTTCTAGGGGAGAGACCCAGTACTTC
NA	TRBJ2-4	TRBV4-3	NA	CASSQEVAGHQYF	TGCGCCAGCAGCCAAGAAGTGGCAGGGCATCAGTACTTC
NA	TRBJ2-6	TRBV4-3	TRBD1	CASSQELRLGTGVPGANVLTF	TGCGCCAGCAGCCAAGAGTTGAGATTGGGGACAGGGGTCCCTGGGGCCAACGTCCTGACTTTC
NA	TRBJ2-5	TRBV11-1	TRBD1	CASSGIGQGASLPQETQYF	TGTGCCAGCAGCGGAATTGGACAGGGGGCGAGTCTCCCCCAAGAGACCCAGTACTTC